The text below deals with one TCR beta chain. Its antigen is currently unknown. This entry belongs to a study of T cell responses to AZD1222 COVID-19 vaccine. Overall study findings and caveats: Donors were chiefly white British, with a greater number of females, and clonal diversity was perhaps underestimated.

TCRdb's table, derived via immunoSEQ multiplex PCR, lists solely in-frame clones and lacks some. Of about 140,000 clones in the sample, around 87% are singletons; the top ten hold about 1.5%. Trimming took 1 base from V and 14 from J, leaving 12 bases between them. CDR1 and CDR2 from the germline V gene are MNHNS and SASEGT. The CDR3 spans 12 residues. The receptor's source is an adult in good health. The sequencing here drew on peripheral blood, taken on day 0 of AZD1222 vaccination. This chain uses TRBV6-1 with TRBJ2-1; D remains unclear. The CDR3 spells CASSEVWGWEFF. CDR3 coding DNA: TGTGCCAGCAGTGAAGTATGGGGTTGGGAGTTCTTC.